This TCR beta chain was recorded in a study of T-cell reconstitution after alpha-beta-depleted transplantation in children. Losses at the gene ends were 4 bases for V and 0 bases for J; bases not matched to a gene: 15. This CDR3 is 19 amino acids long. Germline loops: CDR1 SGHVS, CDR2 FNYEAQ. A remark on this clonotype: Antigen unknown.

Broader study findings: The high TCRbeta diversity at day 60 in some patients came from surviving recipient T cells and thymic progenitors. Reportedly, roughly two months post-transplant, alpha-beta T cells arose from several hundred expanded graft clones. Most T-cell counts and diversity one year after the transplant came from T cells that were newly produced.

This sample's TCRbeta library carried unique molecular identifier barcodes. MiXCR, run by TCRdb on the PCR reads, gives a single entry per CDR3 protein. This sample yields roughly 76,000 distinct CDR3 sequences, of which roughly a tenth are seen a single time; about 13% belongs to the top ten. This clonotype was sampled from a boy between 10 and 17 years old with acute myeloid leukemia, due to receive a stem cell transplant. The chain links TRBV7-6 to TRBJ2-7; 10 bases fit TRBD2. Sequenced material: PBMCs, taken before TCRalphabeta/CD19-depleted stem cell transplant. CDR3 DNA sequence: TGTGCCAGCAGCTCGCTAGCGGGGGCCCTAAAGATTAGCTCCTACGAGCAGTACGTC. This sequence encodes CASSSLAGALKISSYEQYV.